One and the same sample provided the 22 T cell receptor beta chains below, sequenced in a study of identical twins (dated by TCRdb to 2016 to 2018). The library came from 5' RACE. TCRdb names Illumina HiSeq 2000 as the instrument used. The public sequencing data were trimmed at Q25 with fastp and processed into clonotypes with MiXCR by TCRdb, which kept only in-frame beta chains. When rows share a CDR3 protein, they turn into one entry using the most common DNA and genes. The sample table contains about 570,000 distinct CDR3 sequences; only one count was recorded for 9.5% to 10% of them. The ten largest make up more than 2.5% of the sample. These data also formed part of another study, on yellow fever vaccine responses in identical twins.

The sample comprised PBMCs. The receptors stem from a woman aged 18-29 years in good health.

This clonotype has only a few counts. V usage is TRBV5-1 and J usage is TRBJ1-2; D unclear. Germline-derived CDR1 and CDR2 are SGHRS and YFSETQ. CDR3 length equals 14 residues. V lost 4 bases and J lost 1, with 11 bases in between. The CDR3, as DNA: TGCGCCAGCAGCCGCTTTTCCAATAACTATGGCTACACCTTC. Protein sequence: CASSRFSNNYGYTF.

This clonotype was seen a handful of times. The rearrangement links TRBV25-1 to TRBJ2-5, with D perhaps matching TRBD1 or TRBD2 (5 bases each). The germline gives CDR1 MGHDK, CDR2 SYGVNS. V was cut by 0 bases and J by 1 base, with 12 bases left in between. This CDR3 is built from 16 residues. The CDR3 DNA sequence: TGTGCCAGCAGTGAATACGGGCCGGGGCTCCAAGAGACCCAGTACTTC. Translation gives CASSEYGPGLQETQYF. Based on the CDR3 plus reference TRBV25-1 and TRBJ2-5, the full variable domain is EADIYQTPRYLVIGTGKKITLECSQTMGHDKMYWYQQDPGMELHLIHYSYGVNSTEKGDLSSESTVSRIRTEHFPLTLESARPSHTSQYLCASSEYGPGLQETQYFGPGTRLLVL.

Only a few counts were recorded for this clonotype. V is TRBV6-2 or TRBV6-3 and J is TRBJ2-1; D remains unclear. V was shortened by 0 bases and J by 3 bases, with 15 bases between the two germline ends. The V gene's germline CDR1 is MNHEY and CDR2 SVGEGT. The CDR3 totals 17 residues. The CDR3 DNA is TGTGCCAGCAGTTACTCCCCTCCATACGGCCGCTACAATGAGCAGTTCTTC. This encodes CASSYSPPYGRYNEQFF.

This clonotype was found many times. This chain connects TRBV27 to TRBJ2-1, with unresolved D. The length of the CDR3 is 14 residues. V was clipped by 3 bases and J by 0 bases, with 6 bases between them. Germline CDR1 reads MNHEY; CDR2 reads SMNVEV (reference sequence). The CDR3 loop reads CASSFTPSYNEQFF. The CDR3 DNA is TGTGCCAGCAGTTTCACCCCCTCCTACAATGAGCAGTTCTTC.

This clonotype was recorded at least ten times. The chain links TRBV5-1 to TRBJ2-7; D may correspond to TRBD1 or TRBD2 (5 bases each). This CDR3 region has 15 residues. Germline V gene sequence: CDR1 SGHRS, CDR2 YFSETQ. V lost 0 bases, J lost 2 bases, and 12 bases lay in between. CDR3: CASSLEGQGAYEQYF. DNA of the CDR3: TGCGCCAGCAGCTTGGAGGGGCAGGGAGCCTACGAGCAGTACTTC.

This clonotype has at least ten counts. This rearrangement joins TRBV5-1 to TRBJ2-3; TRBD2 matches 10 bases. The CDR3 has 16 residues. Germline assignment: CDR1 SGHRS and CDR2 YFSETQ. Trimming at V came to 2 bases and at J to 2 bases, leaving 5 bases not matched to a gene. The CDR3 DNA follows: TGCGCCAGCAGCTTCACTAGCGGGACGATCACAGATACGCAGTATTTT. It is translated as CASSFTSGTITDTQYF.

This clonotype was seen many times. The chain links TRBV12-3 or TRBV12-4 to TRBJ2-5; 13 bases agree with TRBD2. This CDR3 has 13 amino acids. V trimming: 8 bases; J trimming: 5 bases; junction bases outside the gene matches: 2. In DNA form, the CDR3 reads TGTGCCAGCCTACTAGCGGGAGGGGAGACCCAGTACTTC. This gives the protein CASLLAGGETQYF.

The J gene is TRBJ2-4, the V gene TRBV7-2; TRBD1 agrees at 11 bases. Per germline, CDR1 SGHTA and CDR2 FQGNSA. The CDR3 runs 16 residues. With V trimmed by 6 bases and J by 2 bases, 6 bases remained unmatched. CDR3: CASSPGQGAPKNIQYF. Written as DNA, the CDR3 is TGTGCCAGCAGTCCCGGACAGGGGGCTCCCAAAAACATTCAGTACTTC.

This clonotype was counted ten times or more. This chain joins TRBV6-1 and TRBJ2-7, with D possibly being TRBD1 (5 bases). V was trimmed by 7 bases and J by 2 bases, leaving 12 bases between them. The CDR3 consists of 13 residues. Germline loops: CDR1 MNHNS, CDR2 SASEGT. CDR3 loop: CASTRESTYEQYF. For the CDR3, the DNA is TGTGCCAGCACCAGGGAATCAACCTACGAGCAGTACTTC.

This clonotype turned up a few times. The chain couples TRBV4-3 to TRBJ2-1; D is possibly TRBD2 (6 bases). Germline V lookup: CDR1 LGHNA, CDR2 YSLEER. V was cut by 3 bases and J by 4 bases, with 10 bases left in between. The CDR3 spans 14 residues. The CDR3 loop reads CASSQRRGYNEQFF. The CDR3 region has the DNA TGCGCCAGCAGCCAGAGGAGGGGATACAATGAGCAGTTCTTC.

At least ten counts were recorded for this clonotype. The gene calls are TRBV4-2 and TRBJ2-3; 10 positions agree with TRBD2. The V gene end was trimmed by 0 bases and the J gene end by 5 bases; junction bases not matched to a gene: 5. This CDR3 has 16 amino acids. CDR1 is LGHNA and CDR2 is YNFKEQ in the germline V gene. CDR3: CASSQEGAGGLDTQYF. The CDR3 DNA reads TGTGCCAGCAGCCAAGAAGGAGCGGGAGGGCTAGATACGCAGTATTTT.

This clonotype came up a few times. The rearrangement links TRBV2 to TRBJ2-2; D gene ambiguous. Trimming stripped 8 bases from V and 6 bases from J, with 13 bases between. The length of the CDR3 is 13 residues. Germline V gene data show CDR1 as SNHLY and CDR2 as FYNNEI. The CDR3 region has the DNA TGTGCCAGCTTAGGAAAAAGAGCCGGGGAGCTGTTTTTT. Its protein is CASLGKRAGELFF.

J is TRBJ2-3 and V is TRBV11-3, with 9 bases aligning to TRBD1. The germline V gene encodes CDR1 SGHNT and CDR2 YENEEA. The CDR3 is 15 residues long. J lost 4 bases, V lost 4 bases, and 6 bases had no gene match. The CDR3 coding sequence is TGTGCCAGCAGCTCGGGGACAGGGTGGGCAGATACGCAGTATTTT. Translated, it gives CASSSGTGWADTQYF.

There are many counts of this clonotype. The V call is TRBV6-5, the J call TRBJ2-1; D may be TRBD2 (5 bases). The CDR3 loop spans 14 amino acids. Germline assignment: CDR1 MNHEY and CDR2 SVGAGI. V lost 0 bases and J 9 bases, leaving 12 bases between the germline ends. The CDR3 loop reads CASSYSNGVGEQFF. In DNA, the CDR3 is TGTGCCAGCAGTTACTCGAACGGGGTCGGTGAGCAGTTCTTC.

This clonotype turned up a few times. The chain carries TRBV10-3 and TRBJ1-2; a possible D gene is TRBD1 (6 bases). The CDR3 totals 13 residues. Germline values: CDR1 ENHRY, CDR2 SYGVKD. Trimming took 5 bases from V and 11 from J, leaving 18 bases between them. The CDR3 reads CAISSTGAGRYTF. The CDR3 DNA reads as TGTGCCATCAGTTCGACAGGCGCCGGTCGGTACACCTTC.

Comment on this clonotype: This may be a read error: a much more frequent sequence differs by one nucleotide. The chain is built from TRBV20-1 and TRBJ2-7; 7 positions match TRBD1. Germline CDR1 and CDR2: DFQATT and SNEGSKA (reference sequence). The CDR3 sequence is 15 residues long. The CDR3 nucleotides are TGCTGTGCTAGACCCCCGACAGGGAACTTCTACGAGCAGTACTTC. It codes for CCARPPTGNFYEQYF.

In its sample, this clonotype was seen many times. The CDR3 coding sequence is TGTGCCAGCAGCCAAGATCCACAAAGGGGCTACACCTTC. Translated: CASSQDPQRGYTF. V usage is TRBV14 and J usage is TRBJ1-2; D gene unclear. V was clipped by 0 bases and J by 8 bases, with 10 bases between them. This CDR3 region has 13 residues. The germline gives CDR1 SGHDN, CDR2 FVKESK.

This clonotype appeared a few times. The V and J genes are TRBV30 and TRBJ2-1, with no clear D. Trimming took 5 bases from V and 7 from J, leaving 15 bases between them. CDR1 and CDR2 from the germline V gene are GTSNPN and SVGIG (reference sequence). The length of the CDR3 is 13 residues. The CDR3 is CAWQVTAINEQFF. CDR3 bases: TGTGCCTGGCAGGTGACTGCGATTAATGAGCAGTTCTTC.

The J gene is TRBJ1-1, the V gene TRBV7-9; weak D call: TRBD1 (6 bases). This CDR3 spans 13 amino acids. The germline gives CDR1 SEHNR, CDR2 FQNEAQ (reference sequence). Trimming shortened V by 11 bases and J by 3 bases, and 16 bases separated the two germline ends. The CDR3 here is CAPRGGRYTEAFF. DNA of the CDR3: TGTGCCCCGAGGGGGGGGAGGTACACTGAAGCTTTCTTT.

This clonotype turned up a few times. The V and J genes are TRBV30 and TRBJ2-1; D possibly corresponds to TRBD1 (5 bases). Germline V lookup: CDR1 GTSNPN, CDR2 SVGIG (reference sequence). There are 11 residues in the CDR3. V lost 0 bases to trimming and J lost 8 bases, with 5 bases between them. DNA of the CDR3: TGTGCCTGGAGTGTAGGGGATGAGCAGTTCTTC. Translation gives CAWSVGDEQFF.

The chain links TRBV10-1 to TRBJ1-1; 8 bases agree with TRBD1. The CDR3 is 16 residues long. V shed 6 bases, J shed 6 bases, and the junction held 15 bases outside the gene matches. Germline assignment: CDR1 WNHNN and CDR2 SYGVQD (reference sequence). This CDR3 is CASSPEDRGSGAEAFF. In nucleotides, the CDR3 is TGCGCCAGCAGCCCTGAAGACAGGGGCAGCGGGGCTGAAGCTTTCTTT.

This clonotype was found many times. The J gene is TRBJ2-2, the V gene TRBV24-1, with D possibly being TRBD1 or TRBD2 (6 bases each). Germline-derived CDR1 and CDR2 are KGHDR and SFDVKD. The CDR3 runs 16 residues. The V and J ends lost 1 base and 2 bases respectively, with 10 bases between them. Here the CDR3 DNA reads TGTGCCACCAGTGATTTAGGGGGGCCCAACACCGGGGAGCTGTTTTTT. It encodes CATSDLGGPNTGELFF.